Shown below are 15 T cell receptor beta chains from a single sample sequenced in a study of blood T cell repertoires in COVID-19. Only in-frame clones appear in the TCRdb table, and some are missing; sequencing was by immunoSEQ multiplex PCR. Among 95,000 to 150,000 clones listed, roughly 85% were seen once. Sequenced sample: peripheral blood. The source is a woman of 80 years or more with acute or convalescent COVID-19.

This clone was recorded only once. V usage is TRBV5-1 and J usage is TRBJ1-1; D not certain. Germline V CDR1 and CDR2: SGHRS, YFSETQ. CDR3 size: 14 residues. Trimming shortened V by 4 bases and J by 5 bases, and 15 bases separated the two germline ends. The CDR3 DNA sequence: TGCGCCAGCAGCGTGACAACCGGAGGGACTGAAGCTTTCTTT. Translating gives CASSVTTGGTEAFF.

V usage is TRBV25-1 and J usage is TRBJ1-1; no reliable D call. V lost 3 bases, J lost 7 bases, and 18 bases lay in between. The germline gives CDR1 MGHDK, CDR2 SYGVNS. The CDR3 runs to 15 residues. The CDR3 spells CASSESGIRYGEAFF. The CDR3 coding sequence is TGTGCCAGCAGTGAGTCGGGGATTCGGTATGGTGAAGCTTTCTTT.

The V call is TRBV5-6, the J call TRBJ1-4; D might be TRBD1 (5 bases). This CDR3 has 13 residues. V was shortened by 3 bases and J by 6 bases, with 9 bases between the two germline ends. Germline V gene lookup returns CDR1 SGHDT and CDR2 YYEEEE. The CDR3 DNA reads TGTGCCAGCAGCTGGGGGGAATATGAAAAACTGTTTTTT. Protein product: CASSWGEYEKLFF.

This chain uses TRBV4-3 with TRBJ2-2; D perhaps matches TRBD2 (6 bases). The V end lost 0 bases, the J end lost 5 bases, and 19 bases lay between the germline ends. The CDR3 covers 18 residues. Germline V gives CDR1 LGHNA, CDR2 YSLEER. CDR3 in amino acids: CASSQDGLRGGNTGELFF. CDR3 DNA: TGCGCCAGCAGCCAAGACGGACTAAGGGGCGGGAATACCGGGGAGCTGTTTTTT.

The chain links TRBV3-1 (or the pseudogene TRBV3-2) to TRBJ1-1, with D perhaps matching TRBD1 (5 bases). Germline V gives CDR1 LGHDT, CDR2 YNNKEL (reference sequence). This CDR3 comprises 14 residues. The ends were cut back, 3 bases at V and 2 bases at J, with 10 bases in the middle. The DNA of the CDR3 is TGTGCCAGCAGCCACAGGGCCTCTAACACTGAAGCTTTCTTT. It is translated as CASSHRASNTEAFF.

CDR3: CASGRSAEAFF. DNA of the CDR3: TGTGCCAGCGGGAGGTCGGCTGAAGCTTTCTTT. The rearrangement uses TRBV6-5 and TRBJ1-1; D is uncertain. The CDR3 totals 11 residues. The germline V gene has CDR1 MNHEY and CDR2 SVGAGI. V was clipped by 8 bases and J by 6 bases, with 10 bases between them.

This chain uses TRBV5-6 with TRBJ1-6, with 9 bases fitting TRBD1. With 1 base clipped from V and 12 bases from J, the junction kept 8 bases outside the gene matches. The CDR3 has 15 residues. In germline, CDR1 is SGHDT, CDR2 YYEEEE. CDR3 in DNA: TGTGCCAGCAGCTTGCGTCTGGGACAGGGAGTACCCCTCCACTTT. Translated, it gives CASSLRLGQGVPLHF.

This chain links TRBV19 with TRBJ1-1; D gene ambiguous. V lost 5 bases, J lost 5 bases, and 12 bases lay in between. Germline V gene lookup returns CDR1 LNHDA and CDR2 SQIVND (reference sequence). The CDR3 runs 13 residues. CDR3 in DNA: TGTGCCAGTAGTCCCCAGAAGAAAACTGAAGCTTTCTTT. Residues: CASSPQKKTEAFF.

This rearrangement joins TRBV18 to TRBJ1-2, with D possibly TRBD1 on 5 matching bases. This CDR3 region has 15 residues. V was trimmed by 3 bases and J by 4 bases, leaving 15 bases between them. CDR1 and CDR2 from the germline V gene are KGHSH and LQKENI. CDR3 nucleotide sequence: TGTGCCAGCTCACCTCCTTCGACAGACCTCTATGGCTACACCTTC. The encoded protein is CASSPPSTDLYGYTF. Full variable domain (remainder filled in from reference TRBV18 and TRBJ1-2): NAGVMQNPRHLVRRRGQEARLRCSPMKGHSHVYWYRQLPEEGLKFMVYLQKENIIDESGMPKERFSAEFPKEGPSILRIQQVVRGDSAAYFCASSPPSTDLYGYTFGSGTRLTVV.

DNA for the CDR3: TGTGCCAGCAGCTTAAGGCGGACAGGGTTCACCGGGGAGCTGTTTTTT. The encoded protein is CASSLRRTGFTGELFF. This chain links TRBV7-2 with TRBJ2-2; 8 nucleotides match TRBD1. Germline V gene sequence: CDR1 SGHTA, CDR2 FQGNSA. V dropped 2 bases and J dropped 4; count of bases not matched to a gene: 6. The CDR3 length is 16 residues.

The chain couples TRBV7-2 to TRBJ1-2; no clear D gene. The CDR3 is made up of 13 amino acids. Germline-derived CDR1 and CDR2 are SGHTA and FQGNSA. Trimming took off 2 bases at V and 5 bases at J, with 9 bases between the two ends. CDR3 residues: CASSLLGSYGYTF. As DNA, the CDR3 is TGTGCCAGCAGCTTACTGGGCTCGTATGGCTACACCTTC.

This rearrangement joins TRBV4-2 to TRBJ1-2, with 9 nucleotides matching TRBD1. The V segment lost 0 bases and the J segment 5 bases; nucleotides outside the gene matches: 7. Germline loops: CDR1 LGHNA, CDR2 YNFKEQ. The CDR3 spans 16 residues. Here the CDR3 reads CASSQDGTGTWYGYTF. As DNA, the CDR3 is TGTGCCAGCAGCCAAGATGGGACAGGGACCTGGTATGGCTACACCTTC.

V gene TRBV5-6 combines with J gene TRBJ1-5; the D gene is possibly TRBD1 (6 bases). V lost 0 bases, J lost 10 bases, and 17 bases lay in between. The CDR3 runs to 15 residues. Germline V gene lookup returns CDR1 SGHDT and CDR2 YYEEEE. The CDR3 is CASSLDGTQFGPQHF. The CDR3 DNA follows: TGTGCCAGCAGCTTGGACGGGACACAGTTTGGCCCCCAGCATTTT.

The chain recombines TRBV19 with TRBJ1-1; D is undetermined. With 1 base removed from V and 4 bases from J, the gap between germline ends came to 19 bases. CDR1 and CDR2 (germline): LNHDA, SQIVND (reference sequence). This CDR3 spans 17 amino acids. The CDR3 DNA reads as TGTGCCAGTAGTATAGGGTTTCCGGCCTCAGGAGGCACTGAAGCTTTCTTT. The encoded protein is CASSIGFPASGGTEAFF.

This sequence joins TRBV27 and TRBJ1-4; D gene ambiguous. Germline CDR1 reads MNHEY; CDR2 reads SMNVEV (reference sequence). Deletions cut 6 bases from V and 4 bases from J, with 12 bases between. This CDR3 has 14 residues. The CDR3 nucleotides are TGTGCCAGCAGGATAGGGAGGAATAATGAAAAACTGTTTTTT. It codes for CASRIGRNNEKLFF. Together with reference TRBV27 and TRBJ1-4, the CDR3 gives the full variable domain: EAQVTQNPRYLITVTGKKLTVTCSQNMNHEYMSWYRQDPGLGLRQIYYSMNVEVTDKGDVPEGYKVSRKEKRNFPLILESPSPNQTSLYFCASRIGRNNEKLFFGSGTQLSVL.